The 20 T cell receptor beta chains given below trace back to one sample, sequenced in a study of immune characterization of retroperitoneal liposarcoma. Each CDR3 protein is one row after TCRdb ran MiXCR on the PCR reads. The sample includes over 3,000 distinct CDR3 sequences, 40% to 55% of them seen just once. The sample taken for sequencing was tumor tissue. The receptors were gathered from a male donor with retroperitoneal liposarcoma.

This chain joins TRBV3-1 and TRBJ2-1, with D possibly being TRBD2 (6 bases). Germline CDR1 and CDR2: LGHDT and YNNKEL (reference sequence). The CDR3 loop spans 16 amino acids. Trimming left V 2 bases short and J 5 bases short, with 16 bases between. CDR3 DNA sequence: TGTGCCAGCAGCCAAAAGGCTGGAGGGCCTCACAATGAGCAGTTCTTC. This encodes CASSQKAGGPHNEQFF.

V gene TRBV12-3 or TRBV12-4 combines with J gene TRBJ2-3; TRBD2 matches 14 bases. The CDR3 loop spans 15 amino acids. V shed 7 bases and J 6 bases; nucleotides not matched to a gene: 6. For the CDR3, the DNA is TGTGCCAGCACCCTGACTAGCGGGAGGGAGGATACGCAGTATTTT. Protein product: CASTLTSGREDTQYF.

The chain is built from TRBV12-5 and TRBJ2-3; D is unresolved. The CDR3 extends over 15 amino acids. The V gene lost 4 bases and the J gene lost 6 bases, with 17 bases spanning the gap. Looked up from germline, CDR1 is LGHNT and CDR2 is FRNRAP. The CDR3 sequence: CASGSNSHGRDTQYF. CDR3 sequence (DNA): TGTGCTAGTGGTTCCAATTCACACGGTCGGGATACGCAGTATTTT.

V and J are TRBV6-1 and TRBJ1-5; TRBD1 is a possible D gene (5 bases). The length of the CDR3 is 15 residues. Germline assignment: CDR1 MNHNS and CDR2 SASEGT. The ends were cut back, 4 bases at V and 4 bases at J, with 14 bases in the middle. CDR3 protein: CASSGLGEPNQPQHF. In DNA, the CDR3 is TGTGCCAGCAGTGGGTTAGGGGAACCGAATCAGCCCCAGCATTTT.

This clonotype showed up just a few times. The chain has TRBV24-1 and TRBJ1-1, with D possibly TRBD1 on 5 matching bases. Germline CDR1 is KGHDR and CDR2 is SFDVKD. The CDR3 has 16 residues. The V and J ends lost 3 bases and 5 bases respectively, with 18 bases between them. The chain's CDR3 is CATSDGPDNLGTEAFF. The CDR3 nucleotides are TGTGCCACCAGTGATGGCCCGGACAATTTAGGGACTGAAGCTTTCTTT.

This clonotype is deemed medium-sized (0.01 to 0.1%). This may come from a read error, since a much larger clone is one base off. The J gene is TRBJ2-1, the V gene TRBV10-3, with D perhaps being TRBD1 or TRBD2 (5 bases each). This CDR3 has 13 residues. V lost 10 bases and J 10 bases, leaving 20 bases between the germline ends. Looked up from germline, CDR1 is ENHRY and CDR2 is SYGVKD. CDR3 amino acids: CASKGRHSYEQFF. DNA of the CDR3: TGTGCCAGCAAGGGACGGCACTCCTACGAGCAGTTCTTC.

As concerns this clonotype: A much larger clonotype is one base distant, so this may be a read error. This chain connects TRBV6-6 to TRBJ2-6, with D possibly matching TRBD2 (5 bases). Germline V gene data show CDR1 as MNHNY and CDR2 as SVGAGI (reference sequence). The CDR3 totals 8 residues. CDR3 nucleotides: TGTGCCAGCCGGGCCGGGATTTTC. Translating it yields CASRAGIF.

Here the CDR3 reads CASSSRLAGGPSNEQFF. CDR3 DNA sequence: TGTGCCAGCAGTTCCCGACTAGCGGGAGGGCCCAGTAATGAGCAGTTCTTC. This rearrangement joins TRBV12-3 or TRBV12-4 to TRBJ2-1; 14 bases fit TRBD2. The trim removed 4 bases at V and 7 bases at J, leaving 9 bases unmatched. The CDR3 is 17 amino acids.

This chain links TRBV6-1 with TRBJ1-1; D is unclear. V was pared by 5 bases and J by 9 bases, with 22 bases between. Germline values: CDR1 MNHNS, CDR2 SASEGT. The CDR3 covers 15 residues. DNA of the CDR3: TGTGCCAGCAGTCCCCAGGCGGGGAGCCCGAAGAAAGCTTTCTTT. Its protein is CASSPQAGSPKKAFF.

As to this clonotype: The CDR3 carries no conserved terminal phenylalanine or tryptophan, so it likely arises from a read error. The chain recombines TRBV7-6 with TRBJ2-7; D may be TRBD1 (7 bases). CDR1 is SGHVS, CDR2 FNYEAQ, per germline. V dropped 0 bases and J dropped 0 bases, with 12 bases sitting between them. The CDR3 loop spans 16 amino acids. CDR3 sequence (DNA): TGTGCCAGCAGCTTAGCGGCGGGACAGCTCTCCTACGAGCAGTACCTC. Protein sequence: CASSLAAGQLSYEQYL.

The chain uses TRBV6-1 and TRBJ2-2; D tentatively reads TRBD1 or TRBD2 (6 bases each). Germline V gene data show CDR1 as MNHNS and CDR2 as SASEGT. The V and J ends lost 5 bases and 4 bases respectively, with 20 bases between them. The CDR3 length is 17 residues. CDR3 nucleotide sequence: TGTGCCAGCAGTATCTTGGGGGCGGGATTGACCACCGGGGAGCTGTTTTTT. It yields the protein CASSILGAGLTTGELFF.

The chain has TRBV27 and TRBJ2-1; D is tentatively TRBD1 or TRBD2 (6 bases each). The CDR3 covers 20 residues. V shed 2 bases and J shed 13 bases, with 36 bases lying between them. The germline V gene has CDR1 MNHEY and CDR2 SMNVEV (reference sequence). The CDR3 loop reads CASSLRPRRGGGEKTETQFF. Written as DNA, the CDR3 is TGTGCCAGCAGTTTACGCCCTCGCAGGGGAGGAGGGGAGAAAACAGAGACCCAGTTCTTC.

This clonotype qualifies as medium-sized. The J gene is TRBJ2-3, the V gene TRBV7-2; D remains ambiguous. V was cut by 7 bases and J by 0 bases, with 2 bases left in between. There are 11 residues in the CDR3. Germline lookup yields CDR1 SGHTA and CDR2 FQGNSA. CDR3 DNA: TGTGCCAGCACTAGCACAGATACGCAGTATTTT. Residues: CASTSTDTQYF.

Relative to its sample, this clonotype is medium-sized (0.01 to 0.1%). The gene calls are TRBV7-2 and TRBJ2-5; the match to TRBD2 covers 14 bases. The CDR3 runs 17 residues. The V segment lost 2 bases and the J segment 6 bases; nucleotides outside the gene matches: 8. The germline V gene encodes CDR1 SGHTA and CDR2 FQGNSA. The CDR3 bases are TGTGCCAGCAGCTTATCCGGGACTAGCGGGAGTATGAAGACCCAGTACTTC. Its protein is CASSLSGTSGSMKTQYF.

By sample share, this clonotype is medium-sized. This chain uses TRBV6-5 with TRBJ1-1; D is unclear. This CDR3 spans 13 amino acids. Germline V gene lookup returns CDR1 MNHEY and CDR2 SVGAGI. Trimming took off 2 bases at V and 6 bases at J, with 10 bases between the two ends. This CDR3 reads CASSYRVYAEAFF. The DNA of the CDR3 is TGTGCCAGCAGTTACAGGGTTTACGCTGAAGCTTTCTTT.

This clonotype was observed a few times. The chain carries TRBV27 and TRBJ1-1; 12 bases align to TRBD1. Germline CDR1 and CDR2: MNHEY and SMNVEV (reference sequence). Germline trimming cut 3 bases from V and 10 bases from J; bases unmatched to any gene: 3. CDR3 length equals 13 residues. CDR3 nucleotide sequence: TGTGCCAGCAGTTTCGGGACAGGGGGCTCAGCTTTCTTT. This sequence encodes CASSFGTGGSAFF.

The chain joins TRBV4-1 to TRBJ2-1, with D tentatively TRBD2 (6 bases). The V end lost 0 bases, the J end lost 6 bases, and 21 bases lay between the germline ends. The CDR3 totals 18 residues. CDR1 and CDR2 from the germline V gene are MGHRA and YSYEKL. CDR3 sequence: CASSQEQTGTWLLNEQFF. CDR3 coding DNA: TGCGCCAGCAGCCAAGAACAAACTGGGACTTGGCTCCTCAATGAGCAGTTCTTC.

The J gene is TRBJ2-1, the V gene TRBV7-2; D gene unclear. Germline V gene lookup returns CDR1 SGHTA and CDR2 FQGNSA. The CDR3 length is 13 residues. V lost 1 base, J lost 10 bases, and 11 bases lay in between. CDR3 coding DNA: TGTGCCAGCAGCTTAGATGGATCCTTGGAGCAGTTCTTC. This codes for CASSLDGSLEQFF.

The V and J genes are TRBV6-1 and TRBJ1-3; D call uncertain. V was trimmed by 5 bases and J by 2 bases, leaving 10 bases between them. The CDR3 contains 14 residues. Germline values: CDR1 MNHNS, CDR2 SASEGT. CDR3 amino acids: CASSKTFPGNTIYF. DNA for the CDR3: TGTGCCAGCAGTAAGACGTTCCCTGGAAACACCATATATTTT.

This clonotype was found a few times. CDR3 sequence: CASSDGLAANTGELFF. CDR3 sequence (DNA): TGTGCCAGCAGTGACGGACTAGCGGCGAACACCGGGGAGCTGTTTTTT. The chain employs TRBV6-4 and TRBJ2-2; 10 positions match TRBD2. Germline-derived CDR1 and CDR2 are MRHNA and SNTAGT. CDR3 length: 16 residues. The junction had 0 bases not matched to a gene; V was cut back by 2 bases and J by 0 bases.